Listed below are T cell receptor beta chains from one sample, sequenced in a study of blood T cell repertoires in COVID-19. TCRdb's copy holds only in-frame clones and misses some; the assay was immunoSEQ multiplex PCR. The sample has approximately 250,000 clones, approximately 90% seen once. Source material: PBMCs or T cells enriched from blood (not recorded which). All receptors derive from a man between 35 and 55 years old who had been exposed to COVID-19. The CDR3 runs from the conserved cysteine through the conserved F or W. The D gene is left open where the match is weak. Some rows have no size entry. The others give once, few or many, or a class for an expanded clone.

j_call: TRBJ1-1
clone_size: .
v_call: TRBV19
d_call: TRBD1
cdr3_nt: TGTGCCAGTAGTCCGAGGACAGGGGGCGCGAGCACTGAAGCTTTCTTT
cdr3_aa: CASSPRTGGASTEAFF

j_call: TRBJ1-2
clone_size: .
v_call: TRBV19
d_call: TRBD1
cdr3_nt: TGTGCCAGTAGTCAAAGCCGGGACAGGGGGTATGGCTACACCTTC
cdr3_aa: CASSQSRDRGYGYTF

j_call: TRBJ2-7
clone_size: .
v_call: TRBV23-1
d_call: .
cdr3_nt: TGCGCTCCCAAGGGGGTAGGGTGGTACGAGCAGTACTTC
cdr3_aa: CAPKGVGWYEQYF

j_call: TRBJ1-2
clone_size: .
v_call: TRBV7-3
d_call: .
cdr3_nt: TGTGCCAGTGCACGGGACACCTCGAACTATGGCTACACCTTC
cdr3_aa: CASARDTSNYGYTF

j_call: TRBJ2-3
clone_size: once
v_call: TRBV27
d_call: .
cdr3_nt: TGTGCCAGCAGTTTATTATTCTACAGGGCGGAAGATACGCAGTATTTT
cdr3_aa: CASSLLFYRAEDTQYF

j_call: TRBJ1-5
clone_size: .
v_call: TRBV28
d_call: TRBD1
cdr3_nt: TGTGCCAGCAGTTTTTTGGGGCAGGGGGGTCAGCCCCAGCATTTT
cdr3_aa: CASSFLGQGGQPQHF

j_call: TRBJ1-4
clone_size: .
v_call: TRBV28
d_call: TRBD1
cdr3_nt: TGTGCCACCCGACAGGGCCCAACTAATGAAAAACTGTTTTTT
cdr3_aa: CATRQGPTNEKLFF

j_call: TRBJ2-2
clone_size: once
v_call: TRBV11-2
d_call: TRBD2
cdr3_nt: TGTGCCAGCAGGGATCTAGCGGGAGTAGGCACCGGGGAGCTGTTTTTT
cdr3_aa: CASRDLAGVGTGELFF

j_call: TRBJ1-5
clone_size: .
v_call: TRBV28
d_call: .
cdr3_nt: TGTGCCAGCAGTTTAAGCCGCAATCAGCCCCAGCATTTT
cdr3_aa: CASSLSRNQPQHF

j_call: TRBJ2-1
clone_size: .
v_call: TRBV19
d_call: .
cdr3_nt: TGTGCCAGTAGTGAGTTTAGGGGTGAGCAGTTCTTC
cdr3_aa: CASSEFRGEQFF

j_call: TRBJ1-5
clone_size: .
v_call: TRBV19
d_call: .
cdr3_nt: TGTGCCAGTACTCAACTAGGCCCCAATCAGCCCCAGCATTTT
cdr3_aa: CASTQLGPNQPQHF

j_call: TRBJ1-6
clone_size: .
v_call: TRBV7-2
d_call: TRBD1
cdr3_nt: TGTGCCAGCAGCCTTTGGACAGGGGGACATAATTCACCCCTCCACTTT
cdr3_aa: CASSLWTGGHNSPLHF

j_call: TRBJ2-7
clone_size: .
v_call: TRBV5-4
d_call: TRBD2
cdr3_nt: TGTGCCAGCAGCTCATATAGCGGGAGCTCCTACGAGCAGTACTTC
cdr3_aa: CASSSYSGSSYEQYF

j_call: TRBJ2-1
clone_size: .
v_call: TRBV6-1
d_call: TRBD2
cdr3_nt: TGTGCCAGCAGTGAAGCTCTAGCGGCCCCTTACAATGAGCAGTTCTTC
cdr3_aa: CASSEALAAPYNEQFF

j_call: TRBJ1-4
clone_size: once
v_call: TRBV7-9
d_call: TRBD1
cdr3_nt: TGTGCCAGCAGCTGGGGACAGGGCAGTGAAAAACTGTTTTTT
cdr3_aa: CASSWGQGSEKLFF

j_call: TRBJ1-2
clone_size: .
v_call: TRBV5-4
d_call: .
cdr3_nt: TGTGCCAGCAGCTTGGCAGTATCAGGCGCCTATGGCTACACCTTC
cdr3_aa: CASSLAVSGAYGYTF

j_call: TRBJ2-4
clone_size: .
v_call: TRBV7-3
d_call: TRBD1
cdr3_nt: TGTGCCAGCAGCAAGACAGGGGGTTCCAAAAACATTCAGTACTTC
cdr3_aa: CASSKTGGSKNIQYF

j_call: TRBJ1-5
clone_size: .
v_call: TRBV7-9
d_call: .
cdr3_nt: TGTGCCAGCAGCTTAACAAGCGGCAATCAGCCCCAGCATTTT
cdr3_aa: CASSLTSGNQPQHF